A single sample is the source of the 7 T cell receptor beta chains below, sequenced in a study of T cell responses to AZD1222 COVID-19 vaccine. Here immunoSEQ multiplex PCR was the method, and the copy in TCRdb shows in-frame clones only, minus some. The sample lists about 120,000 clones; 70% to 90% were seen once. The input for sequencing was peripheral blood, taken on day 0 of AZD1222 vaccination. The receptors stem from an adult in good health.

The V call is TRBV2, the J call TRBJ1-5, with 9 bases that match TRBD1. V lost 7 bases, J lost 6 bases, and 7 bases stayed unmatched. The CDR3 sequence is 14 residues long. CDR1 is SNHLY and CDR2 is FYNNEI in the germline V gene. CDR3 amino acids: CASKQGAGGQPQHF. CDR3 in DNA: TGTGCCAGCAAACAGGGGGCAGGGGGTCAGCCCCAGCATTTT.

The V and J genes are TRBV6-2 or TRBV6-3 and TRBJ2-7; D is ambiguous. Trimming took 2 bases from V and 3 from J, leaving 8 bases between them. The CDR3 covers 13 residues. Germline V lookup: CDR1 MNHEY, CDR2 SVGEGT. CDR3 sequence (DNA): TGTGCCAGCAGTTACATGGGTATCTACGAGCAGTACTTC. This sequence encodes CASSYMGIYEQYF.

This rearrangement joins TRBV7-9 to TRBJ1-2; D is undetermined. The CDR3 has 15 residues. V was clipped by 5 bases and J by 4 bases, with 17 bases between them. Germline lookup yields CDR1 SEHNR and CDR2 FQNEAQ (reference sequence). The CDR3 spells CASSPIAIPGYGYTF. The DNA for the CDR3 is TGTGCCAGCAGCCCGATAGCTATACCCGGCTATGGCTACACCTTC.

The rearrangement links TRBV25-1 to TRBJ2-1; D possibly corresponds to TRBD1 (6 bases). There are 16 residues in the CDR3. With 4 bases removed from V and 2 bases from J, the gap between germline ends came to 15 bases. The germline gives CDR1 MGHDK, CDR2 SYGVNS. CDR3: CASSVLGAGAYNEQFF. The CDR3 nucleotides read TGTGCCAGCAGTGTTTTGGGGGCAGGGGCCTACAATGAGCAGTTCTTC.

The rearrangement uses TRBV30 and TRBJ2-5, with TRBD2 identical over 15 bases. Germline CDR1 and CDR2: GTSNPN and SVGIG (reference sequence). This CDR3 contains 16 residues. V lost 8 bases, J lost 5 bases, and 12 bases stayed unmatched. The CDR3 sequence: CARTSGGALFGETQYF. DNA for the CDR3: TGTGCCCGGACTAGCGGGGGGGCCTTGTTCGGCGAGACCCAGTACTTC.

This chain uses TRBV2 with TRBJ1-1; D unresolved. The V end lost 7 bases, the J end lost 0 bases, and 12 bases lay between the germline ends. CDR3 length: 14 residues. Germline loops: CDR1 SNHLY, CDR2 FYNNEI. The CDR3 here is CASKRQTMNTEAFF. The CDR3 DNA follows: TGTGCCAGCAAGAGGCAGACCATGAACACTGAAGCTTTCTTT.

J is TRBJ1-5 and V is TRBV7-6; the D gene is possibly TRBD1 (5 bases). Germline lookup yields CDR1 SGHVS and CDR2 FNYEAQ. V was clipped by 2 bases and J by 6 bases, with 11 bases between them. The CDR3 runs to 14 residues. The CDR3 sequence is CASSLTPDSQPQHF. The CDR3 bases are TGTGCCAGCAGCTTAACCCCAGACAGTCAGCCCCAGCATTTT.